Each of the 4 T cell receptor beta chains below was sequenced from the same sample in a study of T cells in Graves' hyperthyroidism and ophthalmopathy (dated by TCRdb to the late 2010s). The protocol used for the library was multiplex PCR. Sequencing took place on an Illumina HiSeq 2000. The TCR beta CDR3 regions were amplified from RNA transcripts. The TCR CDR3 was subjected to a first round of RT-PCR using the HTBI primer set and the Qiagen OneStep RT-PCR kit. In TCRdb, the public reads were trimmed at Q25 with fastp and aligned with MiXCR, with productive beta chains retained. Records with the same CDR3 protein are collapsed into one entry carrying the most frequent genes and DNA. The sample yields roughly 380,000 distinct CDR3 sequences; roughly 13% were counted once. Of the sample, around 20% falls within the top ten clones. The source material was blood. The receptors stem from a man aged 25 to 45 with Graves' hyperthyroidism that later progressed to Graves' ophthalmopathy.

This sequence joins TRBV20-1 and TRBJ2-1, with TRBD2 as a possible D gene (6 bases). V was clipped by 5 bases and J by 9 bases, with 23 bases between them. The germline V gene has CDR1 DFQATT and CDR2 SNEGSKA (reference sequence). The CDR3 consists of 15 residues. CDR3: CSAPHTGRTGSEQFF. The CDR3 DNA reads TGCAGTGCTCCACATACCGGACGCACCGGGAGTGAGCAGTTCTTC.

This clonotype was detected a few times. The CDR3 spells CATSDSAGLPYEQYF. The CDR3 region has the DNA TGTGCCACCAGTGATTCGGCGGGGCTCCCCTACGAGCAGTACTTC. This sequence joins TRBV24-1 and TRBJ2-7, with D possibly matching TRBD2 (6 bases). Deletions cut 2 bases from V and 2 bases from J, with 12 bases between. Germline V gene sequence: CDR1 KGHDR, CDR2 SFDVKD. The CDR3 length is 15 residues.

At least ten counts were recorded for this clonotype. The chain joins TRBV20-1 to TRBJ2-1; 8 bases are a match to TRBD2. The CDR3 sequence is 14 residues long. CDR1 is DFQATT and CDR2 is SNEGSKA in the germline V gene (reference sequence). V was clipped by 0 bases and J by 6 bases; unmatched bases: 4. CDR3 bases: TGCAGTGCTAGAGAGCGGGGGGAGATCAATGAGCAGTTCTTC. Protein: CSARERGEINEQFF.

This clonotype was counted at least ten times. CDR3: CASSFAGGDSPLHF. The DNA for the CDR3 is TGTGCCAGCAGTTTTGCCGGGGGGGATTCACCCCTCCACTTT. The chain has TRBV12-3 or TRBV12-4 and TRBJ1-6; tentative D call: TRBD1 (5 bases). Trimming took 3 bases from V and 8 from J, leaving 11 bases between them. The CDR3 sequence is 14 residues long.